The present T cell receptor (beta chain) was sequenced within a study of regulatory dendritic cells for organ transplantation. Sorted subsets were CFSE-labeled and cultured 4 to 6 days with allogeneic dendritic cells. Turning to this clone: No antigen is known for it.

Repertoires were generated with immunoSEQ multiplex PCR, while TCRdb's copy carries only in-frame clones and drops some. The sample shows roughly 12,000 clones, 60% to 80% of them seen only once. This CDR3 spans 18 amino acids. After removal of 1 base from V and 5 bases from J, the junction contained 9 bases not matched to a gene. Germline V gives CDR1 LNHNV, CDR2 YYDKDF (reference sequence). The sequence derives from a human donor in good health. The sample consisted of naive CD4+ T cells from blood cultured with regulatory dendritic cells. Subset defined: CD45RA+ naive T cells. The chain combines TRBV15 with TRBJ2-2, with TRBD2 matching 11 bases. The CDR3 sequence: CATSRVQGTSGVTGELFF. The CDR3 DNA follows: TGTGCCACCAGCAGAGTGCAAGGGACTAGCGGAGTTACCGGGGAGCTGTTTTTT.